The TCR beta chain under discussion was sequenced for a study of blood T cell repertoires in COVID-19. As for the study in general: Donors in the United States, Italy and Spain gave samples during acute or convalescent COVID-19. Sample material is recorded as cDNA or gDNA derived from T cells, B-cell-depleted T cells, or PBMCs.

Trimming at V came to 2 bases and at J to 3 bases, leaving 1 base not matched to a gene. CDR3 size: 15 residues. Germline V lookup: CDR1 MNHEY, CDR2 SVGAGI. Per the original methods: How many nucleated cells were present was estimated from reference gene primer amplification. Measured with immunoSEQ multiplex PCR; TCRdb has only the in-frame clones, and not every one. V, J and clone size reflect that table, while D and trimming were determined from the DNA. The profile shows roughly 150,000 clones, roughly 77% of them singletons. The specimen was peripheral blood. The sequence was obtained from a human donor in a cohort sampled during active COVID-19. The V gene is TRBV6-5, the J gene TRBJ2-2; TRBD2 matches at 9 bases. CDR3 bases: TGTGCCAGCAGTTACGCTAGCGGGGACACCGGGGAGCTGTTTTTT. Its translation is CASSYASGDTGELFF.